Detailed here is one T cell receptor (beta chain). This specimen comes from a study of blood T cell repertoires in COVID-19. The table came from immunoSEQ multiplex PCR; TCRdb's copy has only in-frame clones and leaves some out. There are 250,000 to 300,000 clones in the sample; approximately 86% occur only once, and 2.2% lies in the top ten. V lost 5 bases and J lost 3, with 14 bases in between. The CDR3 contains 15 residues. Germline V gene lookup returns CDR1 SGHAT and CDR2 FQNNGV. The sample comprised peripheral blood. The chain is built from TRBV11-2 and TRBJ1-5; weak D call: TRBD1 (5 bases). The source of this sequence is a woman between 50 and 59 years old who had recovered from COVID-19. In DNA form, the CDR3 reads TGTGCCAGCAGCCTTGGGGCAGGGTACAATCAGCCCCAGCATTTT. It translates to CASSLGAGYNQPQHF.